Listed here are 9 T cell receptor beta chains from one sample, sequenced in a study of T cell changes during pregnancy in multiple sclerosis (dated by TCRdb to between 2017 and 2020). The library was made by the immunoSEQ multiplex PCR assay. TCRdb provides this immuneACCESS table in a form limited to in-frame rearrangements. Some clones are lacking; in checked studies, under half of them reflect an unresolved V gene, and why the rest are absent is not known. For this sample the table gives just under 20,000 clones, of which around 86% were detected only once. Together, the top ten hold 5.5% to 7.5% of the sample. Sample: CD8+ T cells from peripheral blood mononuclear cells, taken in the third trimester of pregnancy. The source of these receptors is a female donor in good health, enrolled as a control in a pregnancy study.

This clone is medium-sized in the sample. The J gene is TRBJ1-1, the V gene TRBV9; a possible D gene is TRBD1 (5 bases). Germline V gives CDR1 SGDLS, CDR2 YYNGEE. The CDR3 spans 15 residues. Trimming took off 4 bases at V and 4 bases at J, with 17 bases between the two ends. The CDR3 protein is CASSQSGGAGTEAFF. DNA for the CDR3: TGTGCCAGCAGCCAAAGTGGAGGGGCGGGCACTGAAGCTTTCTTT.

The CDR3 nucleotides are TGTGCCAGTAGTGCCTATCACGGGGAGACCCAGTACTTC. Protein product: CASSAYHGETQYF. V gene TRBV19 combines with J gene TRBJ2-5; D is unresolved. Germline loops: CDR1 LNHDA, CDR2 SQIVND (reference sequence). This CDR3 region has 13 residues. Trimming pared 5 bases from V and 5 bases from J, leaving 12 bases between.

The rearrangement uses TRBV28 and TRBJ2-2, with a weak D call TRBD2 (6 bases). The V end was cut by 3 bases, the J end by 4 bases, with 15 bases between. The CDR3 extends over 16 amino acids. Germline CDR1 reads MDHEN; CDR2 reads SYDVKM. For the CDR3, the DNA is TGTGCCAGCAGTTTCCGAGGAGAGGGAGGCACCGGGGAGCTGTTTTTT. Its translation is CASSFRGEGGTGELFF.

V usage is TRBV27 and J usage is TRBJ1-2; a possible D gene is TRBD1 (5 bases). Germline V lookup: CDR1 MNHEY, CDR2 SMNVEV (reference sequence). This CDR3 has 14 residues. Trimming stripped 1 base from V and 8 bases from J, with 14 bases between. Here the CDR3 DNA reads TGTGCCAGCAGTTTATTCGCAGGGTCAATGGGCTACACCTTC. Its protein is CASSLFAGSMGYTF.

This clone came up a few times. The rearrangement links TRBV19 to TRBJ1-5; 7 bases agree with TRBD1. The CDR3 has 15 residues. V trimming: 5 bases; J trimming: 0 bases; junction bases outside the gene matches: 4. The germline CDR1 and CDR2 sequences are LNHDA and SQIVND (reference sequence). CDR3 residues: CASSYDRDSNQPQHF. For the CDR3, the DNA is TGTGCCAGTAGTTACGACAGGGATAGCAATCAGCCCCAGCATTTT.

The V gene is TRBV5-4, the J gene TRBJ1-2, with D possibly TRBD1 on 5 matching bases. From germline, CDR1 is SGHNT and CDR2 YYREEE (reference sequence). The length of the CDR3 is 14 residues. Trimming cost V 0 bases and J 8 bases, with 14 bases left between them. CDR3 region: CASSLGPRAWGYTF. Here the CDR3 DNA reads TGTGCCAGCAGCTTGGGTCCCAGGGCGTGGGGCTACACCTTC.

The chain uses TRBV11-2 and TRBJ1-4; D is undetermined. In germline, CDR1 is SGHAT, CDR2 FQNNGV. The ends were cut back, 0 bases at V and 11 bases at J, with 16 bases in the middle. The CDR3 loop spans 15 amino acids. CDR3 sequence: CASSLDPGGFGKLFF. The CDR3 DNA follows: TGTGCCAGCAGCTTAGATCCTGGAGGGTTTGGTAAACTGTTTTTT.

This chain's CDR3 is CASSFGTYYGYTF. CDR3 nucleotides: TGTGCCAGTAGTTTTGGGACATACTATGGCTACACCTTC. J is TRBJ1-2 and V is TRBV19, with D possibly TRBD1 on 6 matching bases. The V gene lost 5 bases and the J gene lost 3 bases, with 10 bases spanning the gap. From germline, CDR1 is LNHDA and CDR2 SQIVND (reference sequence). This CDR3 comprises 13 residues.

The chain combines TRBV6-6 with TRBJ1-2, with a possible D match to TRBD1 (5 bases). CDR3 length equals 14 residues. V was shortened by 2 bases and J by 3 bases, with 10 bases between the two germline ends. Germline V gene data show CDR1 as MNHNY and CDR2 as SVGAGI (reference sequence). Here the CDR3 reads CASSYVGRDYGYTF. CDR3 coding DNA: TGTGCCAGCAGTTACGTGGGCAGGGACTATGGCTACACCTTC.